The entry that follows covers one TCR beta chain sequence. Its antigen is as yet unknown. The table came from immunoSEQ multiplex PCR; TCRdb's copy has only in-frame clones and leaves some out. The sample comprises around 77,000 clones, 85% of which are singletons, and 0.65% to 0.8% rests with the top ten. These data belong to a study of OX40 agonist ivuxolimab in advanced cancers. Overall study: Partial response was recorded in three patients: one hepatocellular carcinoma and two cutaneous melanoma cases.

Whole-study results and caveats: CD4+ and CD8+ blood T cells expanded clonally by week 6 at 0.1 to 3.0 mg/kg. On average, CD8+ T cells had more expanded clones than CD4+.

V gave up 5 bases and J gave up 3 bases, with 8 bases separating them. Germline CDR1 is SGHAT and CDR2 is FQDESV (reference sequence). This CDR3 has 12 amino acids. The receptor was isolated from an adult with an advanced solid tumor such as melanoma, head and neck, liver or kidney cancer. This specimen was CD4+ or CD8+ T cells sorted from blood, taken in a trial of the OX40 agonist ivuxolimab. The chain couples TRBV11-1 to TRBJ2-7; D remains unclear. The CDR3, as DNA: TGTGCCAGCAGCCTTTCGAACTACGAGCAGTACTTC. Translation gives CASSLSNYEQYF.